This is a list of T cell receptor beta chains from one sample in a study of T cell clones after liver transplantation. Here immunoSEQ multiplex PCR was the method, and the copy in TCRdb shows in-frame clones only, minus some. The repertoire holds about 80,000 clones, with roughly 82% as singletons. The sequencing used CD4+ T cells from blood, collected around 45 months after liver transplant. The receptor source for this set is a human patient who received a liver transplant. The T cells may come from the graft donor. Each CDR3 is given with its conserved first and last residue. A D gene is named only where the DNA matches it firmly. Only part of the rows carry a size: once, few, many, or a class if the clone is expanded.

>TRBD1|TRBJ2-5|-|TRBV10-2
TGCGCCAGCAGTGGGACAGGGGCGGAGACCCAGTACTTC
CASSGTGAETQYF
>-|TRBJ1-1|-|TRBV6-5
TGTGCCAGCATGGGGCAGGGGAACACTGAAGCTTTCTTT
CASMGQGNTEAFF
>TRBD1|TRBJ1-2|-|TRBV6-4
TGTGCCAGCAGCGGACAGGGTTGGGGCTACACCTTC
CASSGQGWGYTF
>-|TRBJ1-3|-|TRBV4-3
TGCGCCAGCAGCCAAGCCCTGTCGGGACTCTCGTGGGGAAACACCATATATTTT
CASSQALSGLSWGNTIYF
>-|TRBJ1-5|-|TRBV6-1
TGTGCCAGCAGTGACGGCCTGTGGAGCAATCAGCCCCAGCATTTT
CASSDGLWSNQPQHF
>-|TRBJ2-1|-|TRBV13
TGTGCCAGCAGCTTAGTAGGAAACCGGAATGAGCAGTTCTTC
CASSLVGNRNEQFF
>TRBD1|TRBJ1-3|-|TRBV28
TGTGCCAGCAGTTCCCGGGCCCTCGGACAGGGGTCTGGAAACACCATATATTTT
CASSSRALGQGSGNTIYF
>-|TRBJ1-1|-|TRBV9
TGTGCCAGCAGCGTAGATCCAAAGGACTACACTGAAGCTTTCTTT
CASSVDPKDYTEAFF
>-|TRBJ1-1|-|TRBV29-1
TGCAGCGTTCCCGACCTCGGAACTGAAGCTTTCTTT
CSVPDLGTEAFF
>TRBD1|TRBJ1-2|-|TRBV11-1
TGTGCCAGCAGCCCTCAACAGGGGGAGGTTGGCTACACCTTC
CASSPQQGEVGYTF
>-|TRBJ1-2|-|TRBV5-6
TGTGCCAGCAGCTGGTACAGGCGAACTAACTATGGCTACACCTTC
CASSWYRRTNYGYTF
>TRBD1|TRBJ1-2|few|TRBV7-8
TGTGCCAGCAGCTACCGCCCGGGACAGGGGGCTGGCTACACCTTC
CASSYRPGQGAGYTF
>TRBD2|TRBJ2-7|-|TRBV23-1
TGCGCCAGCAGTCAAGGACTAGCGGGAGTAAAGGGGGCCTACGAGCAGTACTTC
CASSQGLAGVKGAYEQYF
>TRBD1|TRBJ2-4|-|TRBV5-1
TGCGCCAGCAGCTCGAGTGGACAGGGGGCCTCAAACATTCAGTACTTC
CASSSSGQGASNIQYF
>-|TRBJ2-1|-|TRBV5-1
TGCGCCAGCAGCTTGGTACCCTCGGGCGGAGCCGCCTACAATGAGCAGTTCTTC
CASSLVPSGGAAYNEQFF
>-|TRBJ2-3|-|TRBV5-1
TGCGCCAGCAGCTTGGGTCGGGGAGCAGATACGCAGTATTTT
CASSLGRGADTQYF
>-|TRBJ2-1|-|TRBV5-1
TGCGCCAGCAGCTTGTGGGGGGCTCGGCGGTTCTTC
CASSLWGARRFF
>TRBD2|TRBJ2-5|-|TRBV2
TGTGCCAGCCGATTCCATACTAGCGGCAAGGAGACCCAGTACTTC
CASRFHTSGKETQYF
>-|TRBJ2-1|-|TRBV7-5
TGTGTCAGAAGCTTTTCTCGGGAGAAGATTGAGCAGTTCTTC
CVRSFSREKIEQFF
>TRBD1|TRBJ1-1|-|TRBV28
TGTGCCAGCAGTTTCGAGGGGGCGTGGGTGAACACTGAAGCTTTCTTT
CASSFEGAWVNTEAFF
>-|TRBJ1-2|-|TRBV7-8
TGTGCCAGCAGCTTGACAGTACCTAACTATGGCTACACCTTC
CASSLTVPNYGYTF
>-|TRBJ2-3|-|TRBV5-6
TGTGCCAGCAGTTTTGGGGCTGTGAGCACAGATACGCAGTATTTT
CASSFGAVSTDTQYF
>-|TRBJ2-7|-|TRBV30
TGTGCCTGGACACCGGGGATCCTCTCCTACGAGCAGTACTTC
CAWTPGILSYEQYF
>-|TRBJ1-4|-|TRBV7-2
TGTGCCAGCAGCCTCCCCCGGGGTACAGGGACTAATGAAAAACTGTTTTTT
CASSLPRGTGTNEKLFF
>-|TRBJ2-2|-|TRBV5-1
TGCGCCAGCAGCTTGGCCCACGGTCAAACCGGGGAGCTGTTTTTT
CASSLAHGQTGELFF
>-|TRBJ2-5|-|TRBV7-6
TGTGCCAGCAGCTTAGACGTTACCCAGTACTTC
CASSLDVTQYF
>-|TRBJ2-1|-|TRBV28
TGTGCCAGCACTTCGAGGATGGTCAATGAGCAGTTCTTC
CASTSRMVNEQFF
>TRBD1|TRBJ1-4|-|TRBV19
TGTGCCAGTAGTGACAGGGGCGATTATAATGAAAAACTGTTTTTT
CASSDRGDYNEKLFF
>TRBD2|TRBJ2-2|few|TRBV27
TGTGCCAGCCGCGCGTATAGCGGGAGGGCTACCGGGGAGCTGTTTTTT
CASRAYSGRATGELFF
>-|TRBJ1-1|-|TRBV2
TGTGCCAGCAGTGTTTATCGGGGGAACACTGAAGCTTTCTTT
CASSVYRGNTEAFF
>TRBD1|TRBJ2-7|-|TRBV2
TGTGCCAGCAGTCCGGGACAGGGAAACGAGCAGTACTTC
CASSPGQGNEQYF
>-|TRBJ1-4|-|TRBV28
TGTGCCAGCAGTTCCAACCAACTGGACCAAAAACTGTTTTTT
CASSSNQLDQKLFF
>-|TRBJ2-7|-|TRBV2
TGTGCCAGCAGTCACGGGGGCTCTAATTCCTACGAGCAGTACTTC
CASSHGGSNSYEQYF
>TRBD1|TRBJ2-5|-|TRBV7-2
TGTGCCAGCAGCCGCCTAGTAGGGGGCCCGCGGACCCAGTACTTC
CASSRLVGGPRTQYF
>TRBD1|TRBJ2-7|-|TRBV2
TGTGCCAGCAGTAAACAGGGGGATTCCTACGAGCAGTACTTC
CASSKQGDSYEQYF
>TRBD1|TRBJ1-4|-|TRBV28
TGTGCCAGCAGGATCAGACAGGGGCCTAATGAAAAACTGTTTTTT
CASRIRQGPNEKLFF
>-|TRBJ2-3|-|TRBV11-2
TGTGCCAGCAGCACGGACAGAGCCGATACGCAGTATTTT
CASSTDRADTQYF
>-|TRBJ1-2|few|TRBV5-5
TGTGCCAGCCGCGGGGACTCTTATGGCTACACCTTC
CASRGDSYGYTF
>-|TRBJ2-3|-|TRBV21-1
TGTGCCAGCAGCAGAACCAGCACAGATACGCAGTATTTT
CASSRTSTDTQYF
>-|TRBJ2-3|-|TRBV29-1
TGCAGCGTTGAAGAACGCAGCACAGATACGCAGTATTTT
CSVEERSTDTQYF
>-|TRBJ2-7|-|TRBV27
TGTGCCAGCAGTTGGGGGGCAGACCCCTACGAGCAGTACTTC
CASSWGADPYEQYF
>-|TRBJ2-7|-|TRBV10-3
TGTGCCATCAGTGTCGCAGGGGCCCATTACGAGCAGTACTTC
CAISVAGAHYEQYF
>TRBD2|TRBJ2-4|-|TRBV2
TGTGCCAGCAGCGGGGAGGGGCAAAACATTCAGTACTTC
CASSGEGQNIQYF
>-|TRBJ1-1|-|TRBV5-1
TGCGCCAGCAGCTTGGGGCTGGTTGCGGTTTACGCTGAAGCTTTCTTT
CASSLGLVAVYAEAFF
>-|TRBJ2-7|-|TRBV29-1
TGCAGCGTTGAGGGGGGCTCAGGGGCTGACGAGCAGTACTTC
CSVEGGSGADEQYF
>TRBD2|TRBJ2-1|once|TRBV18
TGTGCCAGCTCACCACAAGGACTAGCGGGAGTCAATGAGCAGTTCTTC
CASSPQGLAGVNEQFF
>TRBD1|TRBJ2-6|-|TRBV6-6
TGTGCCAGCAGTTACGGCCAGGGGGCTGGGGCCAACGTCCTGACTTTC
CASSYGQGAGANVLTF
>TRBD2|TRBJ2-3|once|TRBV28
TGTGCCAGCAGTCTAGCGGGAGGGACAGATACGCAGTATTTT
CASSLAGGTDTQYF
>TRBD1|TRBJ1-1|-|TRBV6-5
TGTGCCAGCAGTGCTCGACAGGGGAACACTGAAGCTTTCTTT
CASSARQGNTEAFF
>TRBD1|TRBJ1-4|-|TRBV19
TGTGCCAGTAGTCCGCGGGGACAGTCTAATGAAAAACTGTTTTTT
CASSPRGQSNEKLFF
>-|TRBJ1-4|once|TRBV7-2
TGTGCCAGCAGCTGGGTGGGGGATGGGGAAAAACTGTTTTTT
CASSWVGDGEKLFF
>-|TRBJ1-1|-|TRBV28
TGTGCCAGCAGGGATTACAGCGACACTGAAGCTTTCTTT
CASRDYSDTEAFF
>-|TRBJ1-5|-|TRBV21-1
TGTGCCAGCAGCAAAGCACAGACAAATCAGCCCCAGCATTTT
CASSKAQTNQPQHF
>-|TRBJ1-2|-|TRBV29-1
TGCAGCGTTGAAGTAAAGTGGGTCGGTGATGGCTACACCTTC
CSVEVKWVGDGYTF